This entry lists 18 T cell receptor beta chains sequenced from one sample in a study of blood T cell repertoires in COVID-19. Assay used: immunoSEQ multiplex PCR; TCRdb lists only in-frame clones, some missing. This table holds fewer than 60,000 clones, around 84% found once. Sequencing was performed on peripheral blood. These receptors originate from a woman over 75 with acute or convalescent COVID-19.

This clone was seen a single time. This chain connects TRBV11-2 to TRBJ1-5; D possibly corresponds to TRBD1 (6 bases). The germline V and J ends were trimmed by 0 bases and 3 bases, with 12 bases remaining between them. The CDR3 extends over 16 amino acids. The germline V gene encodes CDR1 SGHAT and CDR2 FQNNGV. In DNA form, the CDR3 reads TGTGCCAGCAGCTTAGACCAGGGGTTTAACAATCAGCCCCAGCATTTT. It is translated as CASSLDQGFNNQPQHF.

The chain uses TRBV11-3 and TRBJ2-1; TRBD2 aligns across 9 bases. The germline CDR1 and CDR2 sequences are SGHNT and YENEEA. The CDR3 extends over 16 amino acids. The V and J ends lost 4 bases and 4 bases, in that order; junction bases with no gene match: 8. The CDR3 DNA follows: TGTGCCAGCAGCTCTCGACTAGCGGCCGTATACAATGAGCAGTTCTTC. Translation: CASSSRLAAVYNEQFF.

The chain has TRBV27 and TRBJ1-2, with D possibly TRBD1 on 5 matching bases. The V and J ends lost 0 bases and 3 bases respectively, with 8 bases between them. The CDR3 has 14 amino acids. Germline V lookup: CDR1 MNHEY, CDR2 SMNVEV (reference sequence). The CDR3 sequence: CASSLSPRDYGYTF. CDR3 DNA sequence: TGTGCCAGCAGTTTATCCCCCAGGGACTATGGCTACACCTTC.

This chain connects TRBV4-1 to TRBJ2-7; weak D call: TRBD1 (6 bases). This CDR3 comprises 18 residues. V shed 0 bases and J shed 1 base, with 19 bases lying between them. Germline assignment: CDR1 MGHRA and CDR2 YSYEKL. The chain's CDR3 is CASSQERFPAGASYEQYF. The CDR3 DNA reads as TGCGCCAGCAGCCAAGAACGATTTCCGGCAGGGGCTTCCTACGAGCAGTACTTC.

The chain recombines TRBV9 with TRBJ1-4, with TRBD1 as a possible D gene (6 bases). V lost 0 bases, J lost 5 bases, and 14 bases lay in between. Germline V gene lookup returns CDR1 SGDLS and CDR2 YYNGEE. The CDR3 extends over 16 amino acids. Here the CDR3 DNA reads TGTGCCAGCAGCGTAGCTACAGGGACGATCAATGAAAAACTGTTTTTT. This translates into CASSVATGTINEKLFF.

J is TRBJ2-1 and V is TRBV14, with D possibly being TRBD1 (6 bases). Germline V CDR1 and CDR2: SGHDN, FVKESK. The CDR3 length is 12 residues. Trimming shortened V by 1 base and J by 11 bases, and 9 bases separated the two germline ends. This CDR3 is CASSQVGDKQFF. The DNA of the CDR3 is TGTGCCAGCAGCCAAGTTGGGGACAAGCAGTTCTTC.

The chain couples TRBV18 to TRBJ2-2; 10 nucleotides line up with TRBD1. Unmatched junction bases numbered 11, after V lost 10 bases and J lost 6 bases. The CDR3 has 15 residues. Germline V gives CDR1 KGHSH, CDR2 LQKENI. For the CDR3, the DNA is TGTGCCACCCAACCGGGACAGGGGCCGTCCGGGGAGCTGTTTTTT. This sequence encodes CATQPGQGPSGELFF. The variable domain in full, with the rest retrieved from reference TRBV18 and TRBJ2-2, is NAGVMQNPRHLVRRRGQEARLRCSPMKGHSHVYWYRQLPEEGLKFMVYLQKENIIDESGMPKERFSAEFPKEGPSILRIQQVVRGDSAAYFCATQPGQGPSGELFFGEGSRLTVL.

The chain carries TRBV19 and TRBJ1-1; TRBD1 might be the D (5 bases). With 7 bases removed from V and 4 bases from J, the gap between germline ends came to 22 bases. Germline V gene data show CDR1 as LNHDA and CDR2 as SQIVND (reference sequence). The CDR3 has 16 residues. As DNA, the CDR3 is TGTGCCAGTACCAACTGGGGGGAGGGCAGACTCACTGAAGCTTTCTTT. Translation: CASTNWGEGRLTEAFF.

This clone was observed once. This chain links TRBV2 with TRBJ2-6, with D uncertain. V was pared by 1 base and J by 0 bases, with 4 bases between. This CDR3 has 15 amino acids. Germline V CDR1 and CDR2: SNHLY, FYNNEI. This CDR3 is CASSEVHSGANVLTF. DNA of the CDR3: TGTGCCAGCAGTGAAGTTCACTCTGGGGCCAACGTCCTGACTTTC.

This clone has a handful of counts. The chain has TRBV7-3 and TRBJ2-1; tentatively, D is TRBD1 (5 bases). CDR3 size: 13 residues. Trimming left V 6 bases short and J 5 bases short, with 11 bases between. Germline V gene data show CDR1 as SGHTA and CDR2 as FQGTGA. The CDR3 here is CASRSRVDNEQFF. CDR3 coding DNA: TGTGCCAGCAGGTCCAGGGTGGACAATGAGCAGTTCTTC. The entire variable domain, with the rest obtained from reference TRBV7-3 and TRBJ2-1, is as follows: GAGVSQTPSNKVTEKGKYVELRCDPISGHTALYWYRQSLGQGPEFLIYFQGTGAADDSGLPNDRFFAVRPEGSVSTLKIQRTERGDSAVYLCASRSRVDNEQFFGPGTRLTVL.

V is TRBV6-1 and J is TRBJ2-6, with 8 positions matching TRBD1. The CDR3 sequence is 14 residues long. With V trimmed by 3 bases and J by 15 bases, 10 bases remained unmatched. Germline V lookup: CDR1 MNHNS, CDR2 SASEGT. The DNA for the CDR3 is TGTGCCAGCAGTGACCCCGGGACAGGATCGAGCCTGACTTTC. Translation gives CASSDPGTGSSLTF.

This sequence joins TRBV19 and TRBJ1-1; 7 bases are a match to TRBD1. The V gene's germline CDR1 is LNHDA and CDR2 SQIVND (reference sequence). The ends lost 3 bases at V and 11 bases at J; junction bases unmatched: 9. The CDR3 spans 13 residues. Here the CDR3 reads CASSMEGGRGAFF. CDR3 DNA sequence: TGTGCCAGTAGTATGGAAGGGGGCAGGGGGGCTTTCTTT.

The chain links TRBV5-4 to TRBJ2-3; 9 bases are shared with TRBD1. Unmatched junction bases numbered 9, after V lost 4 bases and J lost 3 bases. CDR1 SGHNT and CDR2 YYREEE come from the germline V gene (reference sequence). CDR3 length: 16 residues. The CDR3 loop reads CASSTDPTGGTDTQYF. The CDR3, as DNA: TGTGCCAGCAGCACAGACCCGACAGGGGGTACAGATACGCAGTATTTT. Together with reference TRBV5-4 and TRBJ2-3, the CDR3 gives the full variable domain: ETGVTQSPTHLIKTRGQQVTLRCSSQSGHNTVSWYQQALGQGPQFIFQYYREEENGRGNFPPRFSGLQFPNYSSELNVNALELDDSALYLCASSTDPTGGTDTQYFGPGTRLTVL.

This chain joins TRBV10-3 and TRBJ1-6, with 7 bases that match TRBD1. Germline assignment: CDR1 ENHRY and CDR2 SYGVKD. CDR3 size: 13 residues. V was clipped by 6 bases and J by 12 bases; unmatched bases: 8. The CDR3: CAISRQGLEPLHF. The CDR3 bases are TGTGCCATCAGCAGACAGGGTCTAGAACCCCTCCACTTT.

This sequence joins TRBV5-4 and TRBJ2-7; 9 nucleotides match TRBD1. From germline, CDR1 is SGHNT and CDR2 YYREEE (reference sequence). This CDR3 comprises 17 residues. Trimming took 0 bases from V and 0 from J; bases not matched to a gene: 7. The DNA for the CDR3 is TGTGCCAGCAGCTTGGGGGGAGGGACAGGGAGCTCCTACGAGCAGTACTTC. It encodes CASSLGGGTGSSYEQYF.

The genes are TRBV6-5 and TRBJ1-1; TRBD1 is a possible D gene (6 bases). The V end lost 5 bases, the J end lost 7 bases, and 14 bases lay between the germline ends. The CDR3 totals 13 residues. Germline-derived CDR1 and CDR2 are MNHEY and SVGAGI. In DNA, the CDR3 is TGTGCCAGCAGTAGGTCAGGGGCGGGTGAAGCTTTCTTT. It translates to CASSRSGAGEAFF.

This chain uses TRBV9 with TRBJ2-5, with TRBD2 identical over 9 bases. Germline values: CDR1 SGDLS, CDR2 YYNGEE. V gave up 4 bases and J gave up 2 bases; unmatched junction bases: 9. The CDR3 is made up of 16 amino acids. Here the CDR3 DNA reads TGTGCCAGCAGCACAAGCGGCCTAGCGGGGCAAGAGACCCAGTACTTC. It is translated as CASSTSGLAGQETQYF.

The chain employs TRBV6-5 and TRBJ1-2; possible D gene TRBD1, 6 bases. The CDR3 is 12 residues long. Trimming cost V 8 bases and J 8 bases, with 15 bases left between them. Germline V gene data show CDR1 as MNHEY and CDR2 as SVGAGI. This chain's CDR3 is CASAEGGLGYTF. The DNA for the CDR3 is TGTGCCAGCGCTGAGGGGGGGCTCGGCTACACCTTC.